The following is a TCR beta chain sequence with its context. The sample is drawn from a study of blood T cell repertoires in COVID-19. Overall study: The study drew acute and convalescent COVID-19 samples from the United States, Italy and Spain.

The repertoire was sequenced with immunoSEQ multiplex PCR; TCRdb's copy has only in-frame clones and lacks some. Of under 350,000 clones in the sample, around 90% were seen once. The CDR3 sequence is 13 residues long. The germline gives CDR1 SGHTA, CDR2 FQGNSA. Trimming removed 4 bases at V and 0 bases at J, with 4 bases between. The sequenced material came from peripheral blood. The source of this sequence is a man aged 65 to 79 with acute or convalescent COVID-19. The genes are TRBV7-2 and TRBJ2-4; D is ambiguous. The CDR3 DNA sequence: TGTGCCAGCAGCTCGTTAGCCAAAAACATTCAGTACTTC. Translation gives CASSSLAKNIQYF.